Listed below are T cell receptor beta chains from one sample, sequenced in a study of T cells in Graves' hyperthyroidism and ophthalmopathy. TCRdb independently ran MiXCR on the multiplex PCR reads; one entry per CDR3 protein. The sample records hundreds of thousands of distinct CDR3 sequences, 38% being singletons. Sequenced material: blood. The source of these receptors is a man aged 18 to 29 with Graves' hyperthyroidism. Both conserved end residues are part of each CDR3. A D gene is named only where the DNA matches it firmly.

D,V,CDR3
-,TRBV28,CASSRDWVQYF
-,TRBV7-9,CASSSPPQGGFEPQHF
-,TRBV14,CASSQDMGGSGYTF
-,TRBV5-6,CASSLDGKGYEQYF
-,TRBV29-1,CSSRETGAEAFF
-,TRBV10-3,CANRGAASYEQYF
-,TRBV29-1,CSFGNTGELFF
-,TRBV9,CASSLAEGNFEQYF
TRBD1,TRBV7-8,CASSLEGQGWLETQYF
-,TRBV2,CASSSQTATGELFF
-,TRBV20-1,CSASGGLGYTF
-,TRBV9,CASSPPGQGAGTEAFF
-,TRBV7-8,CASSLEDTGELFF
-,TRBV11-2,CASSDWGSGELFF
TRBD1,TRBV6-6,CATRTGERQPQHF
-,TRBV20-1,CSARPGATEAFF
-,TRBV2,CASSSRGRGIEPQHF
TRBD1,TRBV2,CASSRPGQGADTQYF
TRBD2,TRBV2,CASSESGTSTDTQYF
TRBD1,TRBV20-1,CSAALTGSRETQYF
-,TRBV7-2,CASSLDPYYEQYF
TRBD1,TRBV7-2,CASSYSGGRGEKLFF
-,TRBV5-6,CASSLFVGDGYTF
-,TRBV11-2,CASSYSSPGSAFF
-,TRBV7-7,CASSLSREKSITEAFF
TRBD1,TRBV6-5,CASSPPGTGYTGELFF
TRBD1,TRBV20-1,CSASDRVYEQYF
-,TRBV2,CASSALSGAGNTIYF
-,TRBV7-6,CASSFGLAAEQYF
-,TRBV10-2,CASSEVDNYGYTF
-,TRBV9,CASSVGGETYEQYF
-,TRBV29-1,CSVVSGNSYEQYF
-,TRBV12-3/TRBV12-4,CASSRGQLYNSPLHF
-,TRBV12-3/TRBV12-4,CASSQNGYTF
-,TRBV10-3,CAISLEGQITDTQYF
-,TRBV5-4,CASSRVGRNTEAFF
-,TRBV7-2,CASSLVETDTEAFF
-,TRBV7-9,CASSLAEGIGELFF
TRBD2,TRBV20-1,CSARTSGTSYEQYF
-,TRBV7-9,CASSSPFSGANVLTF
-,TRBV6-1,CASRGDLGTIYF